What follows are 30 T cell receptor beta chains derived from one specimen sequenced in a study of T cells after yellow fever vaccination. TCRdb re-derived calls from the 5' RACE reads in MiXCR, one entry per CDR3 protein. This table has around 100,000 distinct CDR3 sequences, 4.5% to 6% appearing once. The sequencing used CD8+ T cells sorted from PBMCs, collected 10 days after the yellow fever booster vaccination. The receptor set was obtained from a man younger than 30 who received the YFV17D yellow fever vaccine.

The chain is built from TRBV19 and TRBJ1-5, with 7 bases fitting TRBD1. The CDR3 runs 17 residues. The germline V gene has CDR1 LNHDA and CDR2 SQIVND (reference sequence). J lost 0 bases, V lost 6 bases, and 11 bases had no gene match. The chain's CDR3 is CASSTTSGGDSNQPQHF. CDR3 bases: TGTGCCAGTAGCACAACTTCAGGGGGGGATAGCAATCAGCCCCAGCATTTT.

This clonotype was found a few times. Written as DNA, the CDR3 is TGCGCCAGCAGCCAAGGAGCGGGGCTGAACACTGAAGCTTTCTTT. It yields the protein CASSQGAGLNTEAFF. J is TRBJ1-1 and V is TRBV4-1; D is possibly TRBD1 (5 bases). The CDR3 is made up of 15 amino acids. Trimming removed 1 base from V and 0 bases from J, with 9 bases in between. Germline V gene lookup returns CDR1 MGHRA and CDR2 YSYEKL.

The chain couples TRBV7-9 to TRBJ1-6; 9 nucleotides match TRBD1. CDR1 and CDR2 from the germline V gene are SEHNR and FQNEAQ (reference sequence). This CDR3 has 11 residues. Losses at the gene ends were 4 bases for V and 16 bases for J; bases not matched to a gene: 2. The CDR3 DNA reads TGTGCCAGCAGCTGGGACAGGGAACTCCACTTT. Residues: CASSWDRELHF.

The table lists this clonotype with many counts. This rearrangement joins TRBV27 to TRBJ2-5; 11 positions agree with TRBD2. The CDR3 length is 15 residues. CDR1 and CDR2 from the germline V gene are MNHEY and SMNVEV (reference sequence). J lost 5 bases, V lost 4 bases, and 6 bases had no gene match. CDR3 loop: CASSYSGGAGETQYF. The CDR3 DNA reads TGTGCCAGCAGTTATAGCGGGGGGGCCGGTGAGACCCAGTACTTC.

This clonotype appeared many times. The chain employs TRBV7-9 and TRBJ2-5; no clear D gene. The CDR3 length is 11 residues. In germline, CDR1 is SEHNR, CDR2 FQNEAQ (reference sequence). V was pared by 3 bases and J by 5 bases, with 4 bases between. Here the CDR3 reads CASSFRETQYF. The CDR3 DNA reads as TGTGCCAGCAGCTTCCGGGAGACCCAGTACTTC.

The J gene is TRBJ2-2, the V gene TRBV5-4, with D possibly TRBD1 on 6 matching bases. The V gene lost 1 base and the J gene lost 7 bases, with 11 bases spanning the gap. The CDR3 totals 14 residues. CDR1 and CDR2 from the germline V gene are SGHNT and YYREEE (reference sequence). The CDR3 nucleotides read TGTGCCAGCAGCTTGTGGGGGCGGGTCGGGGAGCTGTTTTTT. It is translated as CASSLWGRVGELFF.

In DNA form, the CDR3 reads TGTGCCAGCAGTGACGGTGCCTCGGGCTATGGCTACACCTTC. Its translation: CASSDGASGYGYTF. The chain couples TRBV12-3 or TRBV12-4 to TRBJ1-2; D ambiguous. V shed 5 bases and J shed 4 bases, with 14 bases lying between them. The CDR3 is 14 amino acids.

The table lists this clonotype with many counts. The gene calls are TRBV29-1 and TRBJ1-2, with a tentative D call TRBD1 (5 bases). The CDR3 length is 14 residues. Trimming removed 4 bases from V and 5 bases from J, with 17 bases in between. CDR1 and CDR2 from the germline V gene are SQVTM and ANQGSEA. Written as DNA, the CDR3 is TGCAGCGTTGGTGATGACGGGGGTCTTTATGGCTACACCTTC. Protein product: CSVGDDGGLYGYTF.

This clonotype has just a few counts. This chain joins TRBV12-3 or TRBV12-4 and TRBJ2-1, with D uncertain. The CDR3 extends over 12 amino acids. Trimming took off 3 bases at V and 8 bases at J, with 8 bases between the two ends. Written as DNA, the CDR3 is TGTGCCAGCAGTTTCGGCAGCTATGAGCAGTTCTTC. This encodes CASSFGSYEQFF.

The chain is built from TRBV4-1 and TRBJ2-5; D unresolved. This CDR3 has 14 amino acids. Per germline, CDR1 MGHRA and CDR2 YSYEKL. Deletions cut 1 base from V and 1 base from J, with 7 bases between. The CDR3 sequence is CASSQVNSQETQYF. For the CDR3, the DNA is TGCGCCAGCAGCCAAGTAAACAGCCAAGAGACCCAGTACTTC.

In this sample, this clonotype turned up a few times. J is TRBJ2-1 and V is TRBV6-1, with D perhaps matching TRBD1 (6 bases). Germline V gene sequence: CDR1 MNHNS, CDR2 SASEGT. The CDR3 totals 15 residues. The germline V and J ends were trimmed by 2 bases and 6 bases, with 14 bases remaining between them. CDR3 sequence: CASSEWQGNINEQFF. CDR3 nucleotides: TGTGCCAGCAGTGAATGGCAGGGGAATATCAATGAGCAGTTCTTC.

This clonotype has a count of ten or more. The genes are TRBV9 and TRBJ2-1; tentatively, D is TRBD2 (7 bases). V dropped 0 bases and J dropped 4 bases, with 11 bases sitting between them. Germline values: CDR1 SGDLS, CDR2 YYNGEE. The CDR3 runs to 15 residues. CDR3 loop: CASSVGGGEYNEQFF. The CDR3 DNA sequence: TGTGCCAGCAGCGTAGGCGGGGGCGAATACAATGAGCAGTTCTTC.

The table lists this clonotype with many counts. The chain carries TRBV4-3 and TRBJ1-2; D is unclear. V dropped 0 bases and J dropped 8 bases, with 13 bases sitting between them. Germline CDR1 and CDR2: LGHNA and YSLEER. The CDR3 has 14 amino acids. CDR3 amino acids: CASSQDLREEGYTF. The CDR3 bases are TGCGCCAGCAGCCAAGATCTTCGGGAAGAAGGCTACACCTTC.

The V gene is TRBV6-5, the J gene TRBJ2-3; TRBD2 aligns across 11 bases. Germline V gene lookup returns CDR1 MNHEY and CDR2 SVGAGI. CDR3 length equals 15 residues. Losses at the gene ends were 6 bases for V and 1 base for J; bases not matched to a gene: 3. The CDR3 DNA sequence: TGTGCCAGCAGGGCACTAGCGGGGGGCACAGATACGCAGTATTTT. Translating gives CASRALAGGTDTQYF.

A few counts support this clonotype. The gene calls are TRBV5-1 and TRBJ2-1; TRBD1 is a possible D gene (7 bases). The CDR3 spans 13 residues. V lost 3 bases and J 7 bases, leaving 11 bases between the germline ends. The germline V gene encodes CDR1 SGHRS and CDR2 YFSETQ. The CDR3 here is CASSSTGRNEQFF. CDR3 in DNA: TGCGCCAGCAGCTCGACAGGGAGGAATGAGCAGTTCTTC.

This clonotype was counted at least ten times. This chain uses TRBV10-2 with TRBJ2-1; D is perhaps TRBD2 (5 bases). V lost 6 bases and J 8 bases, leaving 8 bases between the germline ends. CDR3 size: 11 residues. Germline V gives CDR1 WSHSY, CDR2 SAAADI. In DNA, the CDR3 is TGCGCCAGCAGGCTAGCCTATGAGCAGTTCTTC. This codes for CASRLAYEQFF.

This clonotype was counted at least ten times. This rearrangement joins TRBV7-2 to TRBJ2-3; D remains unclear. V gave up 3 bases and J gave up 3 bases, with 13 bases separating them. Germline CDR1 reads SGHTA; CDR2 reads FQGNSA. The CDR3 length is 15 residues. This chain's CDR3 is CASSFGPELTDTQYF. In DNA, the CDR3 is TGTGCCAGCAGCTTCGGGCCAGAACTGACAGATACGCAGTATTTT.

The table lists this clonotype with many counts. V usage is TRBV13 and J usage is TRBJ2-7; a weak D match, TRBD2 (5 bases). Trimming stripped 5 bases from V and 7 bases from J, with 15 bases between. CDR3 length: 13 residues. Germline values: CDR1 PRHDT, CDR2 FYEKMQ (reference sequence). CDR3 sequence reads: CASSGVGGEEQYF. The CDR3 nucleotides read TGTGCCAGCAGCGGGGTTGGAGGAGAGGAGCAGTACTTC.

The J gene is TRBJ2-3, the V gene TRBV7-9, with D maybe TRBD1 (5 bases). V lost 3 bases and J lost 1, with 8 bases in between. CDR1 and CDR2 from the germline V gene are SEHNR and FQNEAQ (reference sequence). The CDR3 is 14 residues long. CDR3 in amino acids: CASSFQTGTDTQYF. CDR3 DNA sequence: TGTGCCAGCAGCTTTCAGACAGGCACAGATACGCAGTATTTT.

This chain joins TRBV10-3 and TRBJ1-5; D unclear. The CDR3 sequence is 15 residues long. Trimming took off 4 bases at V and 1 base at J, with 11 bases between the two ends. CDR1 ENHRY and CDR2 SYGVKD come from the germline V gene. CDR3 residues: CAISADLISNQPQHF. The CDR3 DNA follows: TGTGCCATCAGTGCGGACCTGATCAGCAATCAGCCCCAGCATTTT.

This clonotype appeared a few times. The V call is TRBV7-8, the J call TRBJ2-1; TRBD2 matches at 7 bases. The CDR3 totals 19 residues. The ends lost 1 base at V and 0 bases at J; junction bases unmatched: 12. Per the germline V gene, CDR1 is SGHVS and CDR2 is FQNEAQ. The CDR3 is CASSLERGLAASSYNEQFF. As DNA, the CDR3 is TGTGCCAGCAGCTTAGAACGAGGGCTAGCGGCTAGCTCCTACAATGAGCAGTTCTTC.

This clonotype was detected only a few times. This chain links TRBV4-2 with TRBJ2-3; tentative D call: TRBD1 (5 bases). The V end lost 4 bases, the J end lost 5 bases, and 22 bases lay between the germline ends. The germline V gene encodes CDR1 LGHNA and CDR2 YNFKEQ. The CDR3 is made up of 17 amino acids. The CDR3 nucleotides are TGTGCCAGCAGCCGCCTTTGGTCCAGAGACAGAGTAGATACGCAGTATTTT. Translating it yields CASSRLWSRDRVDTQYF.

This chain joins TRBV7-9 and TRBJ2-3; no reliable D call. This CDR3 has 16 residues. Germline V gene lookup returns CDR1 SEHNR and CDR2 FQNEAQ (reference sequence). Trimming shortened V by 3 bases and J by 1 base, and 14 bases separated the two germline ends. The CDR3 protein is CASSLPLVYGTDTQYF. The CDR3 bases are TGTGCCAGCAGCTTGCCACTGGTATACGGCACAGATACGCAGTATTTT.

The chain combines TRBV10-3 with TRBJ1-1, with D possibly TRBD1 on 6 matching bases. The CDR3 runs to 15 residues. Germline V gives CDR1 ENHRY, CDR2 SYGVKD. V dropped 4 bases and J dropped 0 bases, with 12 bases sitting between them. The CDR3 is CAISGLGHLNTEAFF. The CDR3 nucleotides read TGTGCCATCAGTGGTTTGGGACACTTGAACACTGAAGCTTTCTTT.

The CDR3 is CASSLLPSGANEKLFF. The DNA of the CDR3 is TGTGCCAGCAGCTTACTCCCGTCGGGGGCTAATGAAAAACTGTTTTTT. The V gene is TRBV7-9, the J gene TRBJ1-4, with D possibly TRBD1 on 5 matching bases. Germline CDR1 and CDR2: SEHNR and FQNEAQ (reference sequence). The V and J ends lost 2 bases and 3 bases respectively, with 13 bases between them. This CDR3 contains 16 residues.

This rearrangement joins TRBV4-2 to TRBJ2-7, with D hard to call. The CDR3 runs 13 residues. The germline V and J ends were trimmed by 0 bases and 2 bases, with 5 bases remaining between them. Germline V gives CDR1 LGHNA, CDR2 YNFKEQ. The CDR3 sequence is CASSQDIPYEQYF. The DNA of the CDR3 is TGTGCCAGCAGCCAAGATATTCCCTACGAGCAGTACTTC.

This clonotype appeared many times. The germline gene is not matched at one end of the junction; a read error may be the cause. The V gene is TRBV11-2, the J gene TRBJ2-3; a possible D gene is TRBD1 (5 bases). Germline V lookup: CDR1 SGHAT, CDR2 FQNNGV. The CDR3 totals 14 residues. CDR3 sequence: CASSLERGTDTQYF. The DNA of the CDR3 is TGCGCCAGCAGCTTGGAAAGGGGAACGGATACGCAGTATTTT. The complete variable domain, with remaining parts taken from reference TRBV11-2 and TRBJ2-3, reads EAGVAQSPRYKIIEKRQSVAFWCNPISGHATLYWYQQILGQGPKLLIQFQNNGVVDDSQLPKDRFSAERLKGVDSTLKIQPAKLEDSAVYLCASSLERGTDTQYFGPGTRLTVL.

This clonotype was seen only a few times. The V and J genes are TRBV9 and TRBJ2-7; TRBD1 agrees at 10 bases. Germline V CDR1 and CDR2: SGDLS, YYNGEE. This CDR3 is built from 15 residues. With 2 bases clipped from V and 5 bases from J, the junction kept 7 bases outside the gene matches. CDR3 protein: CASSVGGTGVDEQYF. CDR3 sequence (DNA): TGTGCCAGCAGCGTGGGGGGGACAGGGGTCGACGAGCAGTACTTC.

The J gene is TRBJ2-1, the V gene TRBV24-1, with a tentative D call TRBD1 (5 bases). Deletions cut 5 bases from V and 5 bases from J, with 6 bases between. Per germline, CDR1 KGHDR and CDR2 SFDVKD. The CDR3 has 12 amino acids. The CDR3 loop reads CATSAGNNEQFF. In DNA form, the CDR3 reads TGTGCCACCAGTGCAGGGAACAATGAGCAGTTCTTC.

This clonotype was counted a few times. The chain links TRBV13 to TRBJ2-3; TRBD2 agrees at 10 bases. This CDR3 is 17 amino acids long. The ends lost 4 bases at V and 0 bases at J; junction bases unmatched: 7. Per the germline V gene, CDR1 is PRHDT and CDR2 is FYEKMQ (reference sequence). DNA for the CDR3: TGTGCCAGCAGCTATCCAGCGGGGGGGTCTAGCACAGATACGCAGTATTTT. This sequence encodes CASSYPAGGSSTDTQYF. The full variable domain, rest sourced from reference TRBV13 and TRBJ2-3, is AAGVIQSPRHLIKEKRETATLKCYPIPRHDTVYWYQQGPGQDPQFLISFYEKMQSDKGSIPDRFSAQQFSDYHSELNMSSLELGDSALYFCASSYPAGGSSTDTQYFGPGTRLTVL.